What follows are 5 T cell receptor beta chains derived from one specimen sequenced in a study of neurological immune-mediated disorders. TCRdb reprocessed the 5' RACE reads via MiXCR and lists one record per CDR3 protein. The sample lists 50,000 or so distinct CDR3 sequences; 25% were seen once. Sequenced: PBMCs. The receptors were gathered from a woman between 70 and 85 years old in good health.

The rearrangement links TRBV27 to TRBJ2-7, with D unresolved. Germline V gene data show CDR1 as MNHEY and CDR2 as SMNVEV (reference sequence). The V end was cut by 5 bases, the J end by 2 bases, with 10 bases between. This CDR3 region has 13 residues. CDR3 region: CASSRAGAYEQYF. The CDR3 nucleotides are TGTGCCAGCAGTAGGGCTGGAGCCTACGAGCAGTACTTC.

The chain has TRBV6-2 or TRBV6-3 and TRBJ2-7, with 12 bases that match TRBD2. V lost 6 bases to trimming and J lost 4 bases; unmatched junction nucleotides: 16. The CDR3 consists of 18 residues. CDR1 is MNHEY, CDR2 SVGEGT, per germline. The CDR3 coding sequence is TGTGCCAGCAGCGTAAAAGGCGGACTAGCGGGAATACTGTACGAGCAGTACTTC. Its translation: CASSVKGGLAGILYEQYF.

This clonotype was seen repeatedly, ten times or more. The rearrangement joins TRBV20-1 to TRBJ1-1; possibly TRBD1 for D (6 bases). The germline V gene encodes CDR1 DFQATT and CDR2 SNEGSKA (reference sequence). Trimming cost V 6 bases and J 4 bases, with 15 bases left between them. There are 13 residues in the CDR3. The CDR3 is CSALSQGTTEAFF. The CDR3 DNA reads as TGCAGTGCCCTGTCTCAGGGGACCACTGAAGCTTTCTTT.

This clonotype was counted many times. The chain employs TRBV5-6 and TRBJ2-1; tentative D call: TRBD2 (6 bases). The CDR3 is 14 amino acids. The V gene's germline CDR1 is SGHDT and CDR2 YYEEEE. Trimming removed 2 bases from V and 2 bases from J, with 8 bases in between. This CDR3 reads CASSFGGTYNEQFF. CDR3 nucleotides: TGTGCCAGCAGCTTTGGGGGGACCTACAATGAGCAGTTCTTC.

This clonotype was recorded at least ten times. The rearrangement uses TRBV6-2 or TRBV6-3 and TRBJ2-5; D gene ambiguous. This CDR3 comprises 11 residues. Germline assignment: CDR1 MNHEY and CDR2 SVGEGT. Trimming shortened V by 5 bases and J by 5 bases, and 6 bases separated the two germline ends. The CDR3 here is CASSNEETQYF. In DNA, the CDR3 is TGTGCCAGCAGTAATGAGGAGACCCAGTACTTC.